This record looks at one T cell receptor beta chain sequence and its context. A library of TCRbeta sequences, prepared with unique molecular identifiers, was generated. TCRdb reanalysed the PCR reads using MiXCR and keeps one entry per CDR3 protein. The table has some 460,000 distinct CDR3 sequences, around 15% seen once. This sample was taken from a study of T-cell reconstitution after alpha-beta-depleted transplantation in children. The CDR3 is made up of 16 amino acids. Germline assignment: CDR1 ENHRY and CDR2 SYGVKD. The V segment lost 3 bases and the J segment 6 bases; nucleotides outside the gene matches: 11.

The source was PBMCs, mostly from graft donor cells, collected 360 days after TCRalphabeta/CD19-depleted stem cell transplant. The sequence derives from a boy younger than two who had a stem cell transplant for Wiskott-Aldrich syndrome, so the T cells may come from the graft donor. The chain has TRBV10-3 and TRBJ2-5; the match to TRBD1 covers 9 bases. The CDR3 loop is CAISEGGTGPAKTQYF. The CDR3 bases are TGTGCCATCAGTGAAGGCGGGACAGGGCCCGCTAAGACCCAGTACTTC.